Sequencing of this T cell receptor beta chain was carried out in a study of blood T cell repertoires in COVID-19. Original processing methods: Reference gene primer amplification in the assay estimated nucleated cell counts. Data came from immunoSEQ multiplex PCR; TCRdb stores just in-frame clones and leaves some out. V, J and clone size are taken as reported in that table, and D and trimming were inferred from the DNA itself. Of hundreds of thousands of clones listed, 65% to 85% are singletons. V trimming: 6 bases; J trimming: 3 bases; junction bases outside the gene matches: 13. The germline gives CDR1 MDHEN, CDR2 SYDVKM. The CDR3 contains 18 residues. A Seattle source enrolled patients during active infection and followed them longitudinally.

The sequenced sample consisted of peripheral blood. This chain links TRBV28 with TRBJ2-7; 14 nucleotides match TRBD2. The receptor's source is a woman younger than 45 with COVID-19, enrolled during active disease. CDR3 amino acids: CASSGIKGLAGVYYEQYF. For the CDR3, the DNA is TGTGCCAGCAGCGGAATAAAGGGACTAGCGGGGGTTTACTACGAGCAGTACTTC. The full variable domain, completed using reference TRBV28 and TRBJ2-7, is DVKVTQSSRYLVKRTGEKVFLECVQDMDHENMFWYRQDPGLGLRLIYFSYDVKMKEKGDIPEGYSVSREKKERFSLILESASTNQTSMYLCASSGIKGLAGVYYEQYFGPGTRLTVT.